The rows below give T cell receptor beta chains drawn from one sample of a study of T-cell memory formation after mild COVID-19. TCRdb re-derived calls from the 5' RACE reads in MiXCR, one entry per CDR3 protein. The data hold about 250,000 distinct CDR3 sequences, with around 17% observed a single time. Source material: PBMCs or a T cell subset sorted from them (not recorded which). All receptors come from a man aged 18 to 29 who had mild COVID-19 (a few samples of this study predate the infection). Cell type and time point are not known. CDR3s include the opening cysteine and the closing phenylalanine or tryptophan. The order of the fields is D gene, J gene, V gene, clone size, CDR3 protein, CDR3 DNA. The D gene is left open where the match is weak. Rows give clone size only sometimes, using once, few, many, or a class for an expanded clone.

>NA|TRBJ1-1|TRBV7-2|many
CASSFGSLNTEAFF
TGTGCCAGCAGCTTCGGGTCCCTGAACACTGAAGCTTTCTTT
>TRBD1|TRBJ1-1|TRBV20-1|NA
CSAPEGTGGKNTEAFF
TGCAGTGCTCCAGAGGGGACAGGGGGTAAGAACACTGAAGCTTTCTTT
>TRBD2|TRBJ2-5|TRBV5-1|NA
CASRLRLAGVGETQYF
TGCGCCAGCAGGCTCAGACTAGCGGGGGTAGGAGAGACCCAGTACTTC
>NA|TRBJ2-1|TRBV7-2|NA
CASSLSRFYNEQFF
TGTGCCAGCAGCTTGAGTCGATTCTACAATGAGCAGTTCTTC
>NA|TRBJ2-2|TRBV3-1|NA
CASSQVWQNTGELFF
TGTGCCAGCAGCCAAGTGTGGCAAAACACCGGGGAGCTGTTTTTT
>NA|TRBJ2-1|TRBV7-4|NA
CASSKEVQGCNADEQFF
TGTGCCAGCAGCAAAGAGGTTCAGGGGTGCAACGCCGATGAGCAGTTCTTC
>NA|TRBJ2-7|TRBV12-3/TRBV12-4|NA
CASSFPTPAEQYF
TGTGCCAGCAGTTTCCCGACACCCGCGGAGCAGTACTTC
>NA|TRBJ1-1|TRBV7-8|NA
CASSQYRVGNTEAFF
TGTGCCAGCAGTCAATACAGGGTTGGGAACACTGAAGCTTTCTTT
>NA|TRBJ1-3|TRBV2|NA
CASRGTGGNTIYF
TGTGCCAGCAGGGGTACGGGAGGAAACACCATATATTTT
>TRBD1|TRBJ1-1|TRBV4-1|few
CASRLREGANTEAFF
TGCGCCAGCCGGCTTAGGGAGGGGGCGAACACTGAAGCTTTCTTT
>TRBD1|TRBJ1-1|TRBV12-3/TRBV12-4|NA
CASSPGQGSDTEAFF
TGTGCCAGCAGCCCCGGACAGGGGAGCGACACTGAAGCTTTCTTT
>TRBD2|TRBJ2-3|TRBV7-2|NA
CASSLIAGGLTDTQYF
TGTGCCAGCAGCTTAATAGCGGGGGGCCTCACAGATACGCAGTATTTT
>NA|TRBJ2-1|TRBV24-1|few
CATSDSRGAGNEQFF
TGTGCCACCAGTGATTCCCGGGGGGCCGGAAATGAGCAGTTCTTC
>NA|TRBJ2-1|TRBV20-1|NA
CSAPPSSYNEQFF
TGCAGTGCGCCCCCAAGCTCCTACAATGAGCAGTTCTTC
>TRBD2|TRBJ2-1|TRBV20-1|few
CSARDTSGGASEQFF
TGCAGTGCTAGAGACACTAGCGGGGGGGCCAGTGAGCAGTTCTTC
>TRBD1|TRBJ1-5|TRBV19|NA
CASSDQQGGQPQHF
TGTGCCAGTTCTGATCAACAGGGGGGTCAGCCCCAGCATTTT
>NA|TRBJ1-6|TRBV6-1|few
CASSEGQWNSPLHF
TGTGCCAGCAGTGAAGGCCAGTGGAACTCACCCCTCCACTTT
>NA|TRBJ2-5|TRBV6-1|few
CASSPVLQETQYF
TGTGCCAGCAGCCCGGTGCTCCAAGAGACCCAGTACTTC
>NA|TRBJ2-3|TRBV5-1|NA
CASSLALRTVSTPDTQYF
TGCGCCAGCAGCTTGGCCCTACGGACAGTCTCCACCCCAGATACGCAGTATTTT
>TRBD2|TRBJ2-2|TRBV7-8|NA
CASRQTGGSFTGELFF
TGTGCCAGCAGACAGACCGGGGGGTCGTTCACCGGGGAGCTGTTTTTT
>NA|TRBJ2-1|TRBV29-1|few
CSVEDQGNEQFF
TGCAGCGTTGAAGATCAGGGGAATGAGCAGTTCTTC
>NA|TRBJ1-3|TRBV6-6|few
CASSLQWAGNTIYF
TGTGCCAGCAGCCTACAGTGGGCTGGAAACACCATATATTTT
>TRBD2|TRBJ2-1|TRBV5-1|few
CASSPWTSGGTRYNEQFF
TGCGCCAGCAGCCCTTGGACTAGCGGGGGGACCAGATACAATGAGCAGTTCTTC
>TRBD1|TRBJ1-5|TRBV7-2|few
CASSSGQVYSNQPQHF
TGTGCCAGCAGCTCGGGACAGGTATATAGCAATCAGCCCCAGCATTTT
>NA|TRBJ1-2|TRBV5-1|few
CASSNGTQDRYGYTF
TGCGCCAGCAGTAACGGGACACAGGACCGATATGGCTACACCTTC
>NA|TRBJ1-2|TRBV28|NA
CASSLGGREFYGYTF
TGTGCCAGCAGTTTAGGTGGACGGGAGTTCTATGGCTACACCTTC
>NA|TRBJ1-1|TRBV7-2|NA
CASSLYMSEAFF
TGTGCCAGCAGCCTCTACATGAGTGAAGCTTTCTTT
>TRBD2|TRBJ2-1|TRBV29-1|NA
CSAGLAGGPSEQFF
TGCAGCGCCGGACTAGCGGGGGGTCCAAGTGAGCAGTTCTTC